The rows below give T cell receptor beta chains drawn from one sample of a study of OX40 agonist ivuxolimab in advanced cancers. Measured with immunoSEQ multiplex PCR; TCRdb has only the in-frame clones, and not every one. Among some 60,000 clones, 87% were seen once, and the ten largest hold approximately 0.32%. The specimen was CD4+ or CD8+ T cells sorted from blood, collected in a trial of the OX40 agonist ivuxolimab. These receptors all come from an adult with an advanced solid tumor such as melanoma, head and neck, liver or kidney cancer. Both conserved end residues are part of each CDR3. A D gene is named only where the DNA matches it firmly. For some rows the clone size is stated as once, few or many, or as a class when expanded; others skip it.

J gene	V gene	clone size	CDR3 length	D gene	CDR3 protein	CDR3 DNA
TRBJ1-4	TRBV6-6	once	15	-	CASSYRQGQGEKLFF	TGTGCCAGCAGTTATCGGCAGGGACAAGGTGAAAAACTGTTTTTT
TRBJ2-5	TRBV2	-	13	-	CASRGTGTETQYF	TGTGCCAGCAGAGGGACCGGGACAGAGACCCAGTACTTC
TRBJ2-7	TRBV5-1	-	14	TRBD1	CASSQTGGGYEQYF	TGCGCCAGCAGCCAGACAGGGGGCGGCTACGAGCAGTACTTC
TRBJ1-1	TRBV6-6	-	16	-	CASSYSGRPMNTEAFF	TGTGCCAGCAGTTACTCGGGCCGGCCAATGAACACTGAAGCTTTCTTT
TRBJ2-2	TRBV7-3	once	17	-	CASSLPWGGQNTGELFF	TGTGCCAGCAGCTTACCCTGGGGAGGCCAGAACACCGGGGAGCTGTTTTTT
TRBJ2-7	TRBV9	-	13	TRBD2	CASSVAERGVQYF	TGTGCCAGCAGCGTAGCTGAGCGGGGGGTCCAGTACTTC
TRBJ1-5	TRBV7-2	-	15	-	CASSPAVGGNQPQHF	TGTGCCAGCAGCCCCGCGGTGGGTGGCAATCAGCCCCAGCATTTT
TRBJ2-1	TRBV27	-	16	TRBD1	CASTTSSGTGRNEQFF	TGTGCCAGCACCACATCCTCAGGGACAGGGAGGAATGAGCAGTTCTTC
TRBJ1-6	TRBV18	-	15	-	CASSPSDSSTSPLHF	TGTGCCAGCTCACCAAGCGACAGCAGCACTTCACCCCTCCACTTT
TRBJ1-1	TRBV4-3	-	15	-	CASSQDRGKNTEAFF	TGCGCCAGCAGCCAAGACAGGGGAAAGAACACTGAAGCTTTCTTT
TRBJ1-1	TRBV7-2	-	15	-	CASSLMVTGGTEAFF	TGTGCCAGCAGCTTAATGGTGACAGGTGGCACTGAAGCTTTCTTT
TRBJ1-6	TRBV6-6	-	13	-	CASSPPNNSPLHF	TGTGCCAGCAGTCCCCCCAATAATTCACCCCTCCACTTT
TRBJ2-1	TRBV9	-	16	TRBD1	CASSVAVTGGWYEQFF	TGTGCCAGCAGCGTAGCGGTGACAGGGGGCTGGTATGAGCAGTTCTTC
TRBJ1-1	TRBV30	-	12	-	CARRDGLTEAFF	TGTGCCCGTCGGGACGGTCTTACTGAAGCTTTCTTT
TRBJ2-5	TRBV11-2	-	12	-	CASSSGFETQYF	TGTGCCAGCAGCTCGGGTTTCGAGACCCAGTACTTC
TRBJ2-3	TRBV11-3	once	15	-	CASSLGRGPTDTQYF	TGTGCCAGCAGCTTAGGGCGGGGGCCCACAGATACGCAGTATTTT
TRBJ1-6	TRBV5-1	-	15	TRBD1	CASRGPGQGVEPLHF	TGCGCCAGCAGGGGACCGGGACAGGGGGTGGAACCCCTCCACTTT
TRBJ1-2	TRBV29-1	-	12	TRBD1	CSVGQGAHGYTF	TGCAGCGTTGGACAGGGGGCACATGGCTACACCTTC
TRBJ1-3	TRBV27	-	15	TRBD1	CASSLGTGFGNTIYF	TGTGCCAGCAGTTTGGGGACAGGGTTTGGAAACACCATATATTTT
TRBJ2-5	TRBV2	-	16	TRBD1	CASSSLPGTGTETQYF	TGTGCCAGCAGTTCCCTTCCCGGGACAGGGACAGAGACCCAGTACTTC
TRBJ1-1	TRBV5-6	-	18	TRBD1	CASSPTRTGGRRGTEAFF	TGTGCCAGCAGCCCTACTAGGACAGGGGGCCGGAGGGGCACTGAAGCTTTCTTT
TRBJ1-1	TRBV6-6	-	13	-	CASSRTVNTEAFF	TGTGCCAGCAGTCGGACTGTGAACACTGAAGCTTTCTTT
TRBJ1-5	TRBV12-5	-	12	-	CASGDPPGAQHF	TGTGCTAGTGGTGACCCGCCAGGGGCCCAGCATTTT
TRBJ2-5	TRBV5-1	-	16	-	CASSPGAQGYQETQYF	TGCGCCAGCAGCCCGGGAGCACAGGGCTATCAAGAGACCCAGTACTTC
TRBJ1-2	TRBV7-2	-	13	-	CASLYSGLGGYTF	TGTGCCAGCCTTTATAGCGGTTTGGGAGGCTACACCTTC
TRBJ2-7	TRBV6-5	-	14	TRBD2	CASSPGLRLREQYF	TGTGCCAGCAGCCCGGGACTACGATTAAGGGAGCAGTACTTC
TRBJ1-5	TRBV6-6	-	13	-	CASSGTGNQPQHF	TGTGCCAGCAGTGGTACAGGCAATCAGCCCCAGCATTTT
TRBJ1-1	TRBV25-1	-	16	-	CASSESGFGQGFEAFF	TGTGCCAGCAGTGAATCGGGGTTTGGTCAGGGGTTTGAAGCTTTCTTT
TRBJ2-2	TRBV19	once	14	-	CASTLSRGGGELFF	TGTGCCAGTACCCTCTCTAGGGGCGGCGGGGAGCTGTTTTTT
TRBJ1-3	TRBV12-5	-	15	-	CASGRDGEPGNTIYF	TGTGCTAGTGGTCGTGATGGGGAACCCGGAAACACCATATATTTT
TRBJ1-4	TRBV5-5	-	13	-	CASSPRDWRKLFF	TGTGCCAGCAGCCCTCGGGACTGGCGGAAACTGTTTTTT
TRBJ1-2	TRBV5-4	-	14	TRBD1	CASRALQGAYGYTF	TGTGCCAGCAGGGCCCTACAGGGGGCATATGGCTACACCTTC
TRBJ2-5	TRBV4-2	-	13	-	CASSQDSRAAQYF	TGTGCCAGCAGCCAAGATTCACGGGCGGCCCAGTACTTC
TRBJ2-2	TRBV11-2	-	12	-	CASSSNTGELFF	TGTGCCAGCAGCTCCAACACCGGGGAGCTGTTTTTT
TRBJ2-4	TRBV5-4	-	16	TRBD1	CASSLAGTGAKNIQYF	TGTGCCAGCAGCTTGGCCGGGACAGGGGCCAAAAACATTCAGTACTTC
TRBJ1-3	TRBV4-2	-	18	-	CASSQDEVGGSSGNTIYF	TGTGCCAGCAGCCAAGATGAAGTGGGGGGGAGCTCTGGAAACACCATATATTTT
TRBJ2-3	TRBV7-2	-	11	-	CASSRAGTQYF	TGTGCCAGCAGCCGCGCCGGAACGCAGTATTTT
TRBJ2-5	TRBV5-1	-	16	TRBD2	CASSPRTSGDPRGQYF	TGCGCCAGCAGCCCAAGGACTAGCGGGGACCCCAGGGGCCAGTACTTC
TRBJ2-2	TRBV5-1	-	14	-	CASSLDGASGELFF	TGCGCCAGCAGCTTGGACGGAGCCTCCGGGGAGCTGTTTTTT
TRBJ1-1	TRBV10-2	-	13	-	CASTTEVNPQAFF	TGCGCCAGCACTACCGAGGTAAACCCTCAAGCTTTCTTT
TRBJ2-7	TRBV7-2	-	17	TRBD2	CASADLAGDLNSYEQYF	TGTGCCAGCGCCGACCTGGCGGGGGACTTAAACTCCTACGAGCAGTACTTC
TRBJ1-6	TRBV11-2	-	15	TRBD1	CASSLGGQGDSPLHF	TGTGCCAGCAGCTTAGGGGGACAGGGGGATTCACCCCTCCACTTT
TRBJ2-1	TRBV14	-	13	-	CASSHNILQEQFF	TGTGCCAGCAGCCATAACATCCTACAGGAGCAGTTCTTC
TRBJ2-4	TRBV5-1	-	16	TRBD1	CASSSGTGVGKNIQYF	TGCGCCAGCAGCTCCGGGACAGGGGTTGGCAAAAACATTCAGTACTTC